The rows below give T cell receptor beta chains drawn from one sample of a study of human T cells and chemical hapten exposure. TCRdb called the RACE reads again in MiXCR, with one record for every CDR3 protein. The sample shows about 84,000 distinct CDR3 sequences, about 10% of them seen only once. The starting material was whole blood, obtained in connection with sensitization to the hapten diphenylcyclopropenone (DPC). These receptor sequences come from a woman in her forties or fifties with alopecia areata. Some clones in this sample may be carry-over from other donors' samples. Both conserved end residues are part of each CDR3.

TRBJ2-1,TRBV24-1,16,CATSDTTSGSYNEQFF
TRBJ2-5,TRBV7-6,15,CASSLAPSGRQTQYF
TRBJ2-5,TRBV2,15,CASSGEGGPQETQYF
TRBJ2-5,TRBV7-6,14,CASSLGGSKETQYF
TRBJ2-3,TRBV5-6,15,CASSLLLSFTDTQYF
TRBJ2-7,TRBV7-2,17,CASSSPKETGMNYEQYF
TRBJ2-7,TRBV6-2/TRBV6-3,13,CASNWASTYEQYF
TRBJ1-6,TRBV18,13,CASSQEADSPLHF
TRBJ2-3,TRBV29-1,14,CSVDLSGGTDTQYF
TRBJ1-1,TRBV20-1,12,CSASGANTEAFF
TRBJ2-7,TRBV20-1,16,CSASPHAASGIGEQYF
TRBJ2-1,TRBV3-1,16,CASSQTGTSGMDEQFF
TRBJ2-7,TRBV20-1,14,CSATEQGIHYEQYF
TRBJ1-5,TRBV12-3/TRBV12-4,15,CASSLGAVSNQPQHF
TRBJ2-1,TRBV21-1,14,CASSNLGGGGEQFF
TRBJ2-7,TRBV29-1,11,CSVGNEYEQYF
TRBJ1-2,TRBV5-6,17,CASSFLIQGAANYGYTF
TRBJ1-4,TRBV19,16,CASRTGRGATNEKLFF
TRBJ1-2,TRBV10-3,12,CAISGTGSGYTF
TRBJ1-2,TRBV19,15,CASSLMTGPTYGYTF
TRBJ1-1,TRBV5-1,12,CASSQDRFEAFF
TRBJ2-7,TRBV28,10,CASKRGEQYF
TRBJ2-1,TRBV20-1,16,CSATGTGLWQFNEQFF
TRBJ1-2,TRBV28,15,CASSPPLGSNYGYTF
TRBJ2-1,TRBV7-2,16,CASSRTSGRQDNEQFF
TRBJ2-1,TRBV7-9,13,CASSLKKDNEQFF
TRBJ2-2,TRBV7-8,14,CASSPPENTGELFF
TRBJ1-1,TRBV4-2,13,CASSQFRNTEAFF
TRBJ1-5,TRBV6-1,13,CASSVRVDQPQHF
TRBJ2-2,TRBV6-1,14,CASNLSDRAGELFF
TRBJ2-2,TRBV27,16,CASSFRLAGGTGELFF
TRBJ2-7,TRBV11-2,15,CASSLGGSQAYEQYF
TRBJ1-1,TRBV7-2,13,CASSLGAGAEAFF
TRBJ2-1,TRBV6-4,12,CTSRGTGNEQFF
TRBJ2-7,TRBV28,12,CASSPDTREQYF
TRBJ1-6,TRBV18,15,CASSPIQGVESPLHF
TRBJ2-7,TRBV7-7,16,CASSLAAGGANSEQYF
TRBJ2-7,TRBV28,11,CASSRRREQYF
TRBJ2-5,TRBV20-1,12,CSAGQVRETQYF
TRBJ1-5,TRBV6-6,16,CASGSQGRRFIQPQHF